This is a list of T cell receptor beta chains from one sample in a study of cytomegalovirus exposure and HLA in healthy donors. Produced via immunoSEQ multiplex PCR; TCRdb's table is partial and in-frame only. The sample consists of about 340,000 clones, 86% of them appearing once. The source material was PBMCs. The receptor source for this set is a woman under 30 in good health and CMV-seronegative. The CDR3 runs from the conserved cysteine through the conserved F or W. Fields, in order: V gene, clone size, D gene, J gene, CDR3 protein, CDR3 DNA. A D gene is named only where the DNA matches it firmly. Clone size is not always given. Where it is, it says once, few, many or a class for expanded clones.

V: TRBV29-1; size: NA; D: NA; J: TRBJ2-7; CDR3: CSVGDLREQYF; DNA: TGCAGCGTGGGAGATCTAAGGGAGCAGTACTTC
V: TRBV18; size: NA; D: NA; J: TRBJ1-1; CDR3: CASSLQGNTEAFF; DNA: TGTGCCAGCTCACTTCAGGGGAACACTGAAGCTTTCTTT
V: TRBV23-1; size: NA; D: TRBD1; J: TRBJ2-7; CDR3: CASSQPGQRIYEQYF; DNA: TGCGCCAGCAGTCAACCGGGACAGAGGATCTACGAGCAGTACTTC
V: TRBV11-1; size: NA; D: TRBD1; J: TRBJ2-6; CDR3: CASSLRTGSGANVLTF; DNA: TGTGCCAGCAGCTTACGGACAGGTTCTGGGGCCAACGTCCTGACTTTC
V: TRBV4-3; size: NA; D: TRBD2; J: TRBJ2-5; CDR3: CASSQTSGFQETQYF; DNA: TGCGCCAGCAGCCAGACTAGCGGCTTCCAAGAGACCCAGTACTTC
V: TRBV6-5; size: few; D: NA; J: TRBJ2-2; CDR3: CASSYSNPTPGELFF; DNA: TGTGCCAGCAGTTACTCGAATCCTACCCCGGGGGAGCTGTTTTTT
V: TRBV29-1; size: NA; D: NA; J: TRBJ2-1; CDR3: CSVAREGGFSYNEQFF; DNA: TGCAGCGTTGCCAGGGAGGGGGGGTTCTCCTACAATGAGCAGTTCTTC
V: TRBV2; size: NA; D: NA; J: TRBJ1-1; CDR3: CASSAGVNTEAFF; DNA: TGTGCCAGCAGTGCCGGAGTGAACACTGAAGCTTTCTTT
V: TRBV30; size: NA; D: NA; J: TRBJ1-4; CDR3: CAWSVQGSEKLFF; DNA: TGTGCCTGGAGTGTACAGGGTAGCGAAAAACTGTTTTTT
V: TRBV6-6; size: NA; D: TRBD2; J: TRBJ2-7; CDR3: CASSKTSGSPYEQYF; DNA: TGTGCCAGCAGCAAGACTAGCGGGAGCCCCTACGAGCAGTACTTC
V: TRBV6-6; size: once; D: NA; J: TRBJ2-3; CDR3: CASTRRGPDTQYF; DNA: TGTGCCAGCACCAGGAGGGGTCCAGATACGCAGTATTTT
V: TRBV6-5; size: once; D: NA; J: TRBJ2-7; CDR3: CASSYSLGTAYEQYF; DNA: TGTGCCAGCAGTTACTCGCTGGGTACAGCCTACGAGCAGTACTTC
V: TRBV2; size: NA; D: NA; J: TRBJ2-2; CDR3: CASAGTMNTGELFF; DNA: TGTGCCTCCGCCGGGACAATGAACACCGGGGAGCTGTTTTTT
V: TRBV6-1; size: few; D: NA; J: TRBJ2-3; CDR3: CASSVAGSTDTQYF; DNA: TGTGCCAGCAGTGTGGCAGGTAGCACAGATACGCAGTATTTT
V: TRBV7-3; size: NA; D: TRBD1; J: TRBJ2-7; CDR3: CASIKSRDRDYEQYF; DNA: TGTGCCAGCATCAAGTCCCGGGACAGGGACTACGAGCAGTACTTC
V: TRBV19; size: NA; D: NA; J: TRBJ2-3; CDR3: CASSKSQGWTDTQYF; DNA: TGTGCCAGTAGTAAGTCCCAGGGGTGGACAGATACGCAGTATTTT
V: TRBV4-3; size: NA; D: TRBD1; J: TRBJ1-3; CDR3: CASSQEGQGNTIYF; DNA: TGCGCCAGCAGCCAAGAGGGACAGGGAAACACCATATATTTT
V: TRBV5-1; size: NA; D: TRBD2; J: TRBJ2-3; CDR3: CASTETSGSSNTQYF; DNA: TGCGCCAGCACCGAGACTAGCGGGAGCTCAAATACGCAGTATTTT
V: TRBV11-2; size: NA; D: TRBD1; J: TRBJ1-2; CDR3: CASSLGDSNGYTF; DNA: TGTGCCAGCAGCTTAGGGGACAGTAATGGCTACACCTTC
V: TRBV9; size: NA; D: TRBD1; J: TRBJ2-7; CDR3: CASSSRGTGSHEQYF; DNA: TGTGCCAGCAGCTCCAGGGGGACAGGGTCCCACGAGCAGTACTTC
V: TRBV6-4; size: few; D: TRBD1; J: TRBJ2-3; CDR3: CASSERDSPSDTQYF; DNA: TGTGCCAGCAGTGAACGGGACAGTCCCTCGGATACGCAGTATTTT
V: TRBV28; size: NA; D: NA; J: TRBJ1-4; CDR3: CASSPPGHYEATNEKLFF; DNA: TGTGCCAGCAGTCCTCCGGGACATTATGAAGCAACTAATGAAAAACTGTTTTTT
V: TRBV19; size: once; D: NA; J: TRBJ1-1; CDR3: CASSPKPYNHGGTEAFF; DNA: TGTGCCAGTAGCCCCAAGCCCTACAATCATGGAGGGACTGAAGCTTTCTTT
V: TRBV29-1; size: NA; D: NA; J: TRBJ1-3; CDR3: CSVEEARGKNTIYF; DNA: TGCAGCGTTGAAGAGGCCAGGGGCAAAAACACCATATATTTT
V: TRBV20-1; size: NA; D: NA; J: TRBJ1-1; CDR3: CSAISGIEAFF; DNA: TGCAGTGCAATTAGCGGTATCGAAGCTTTCTTT
V: TRBV29-1; size: NA; D: TRBD1; J: TRBJ1-5; CDR3: CSVPGQGNQPQHF; DNA: TGCAGCGTCCCGGGACAGGGCAATCAGCCCCAGCATTTT
V: TRBV4-3; size: NA; D: NA; J: TRBJ1-2; CDR3: CASSQTSNSFNYGYTF; DNA: TGCGCCAGCAGCCAAACCTCCAACAGCTTTAACTATGGCTACACCTTC
V: TRBV28; size: NA; D: NA; J: TRBJ1-1; CDR3: CASSLLQSEAFF; DNA: TGTGCCAGCAGTTTATTACAGAGTGAAGCTTTCTTT
V: TRBV5-4; size: few; D: TRBD1; J: TRBJ1-2; CDR3: CASSFQGQDGYTF; DNA: TGTGCCAGCAGCTTCCAAGGACAGGACGGCTACACCTTC
V: TRBV19; size: NA; D: TRBD2; J: TRBJ2-1; CDR3: CASNNGLGNEQFF; DNA: TGTGCCAGTAACAATGGACTAGGCAATGAGCAGTTCTTC
V: TRBV7-8; size: NA; D: NA; J: TRBJ2-1; CDR3: CASREGLNEQFF; DNA: TGTGCCAGCAGGGAGGGACTTAATGAGCAGTTCTTC
V: TRBV27; size: NA; D: NA; J: TRBJ1-1; CDR3: CASSFVGRTEAFF; DNA: TGTGCCAGCAGTTTTGTCGGGAGGACTGAAGCTTTCTTT
V: TRBV7-8; size: NA; D: TRBD2; J: TRBJ2-4; CDR3: CASSSGLAGAYF; DNA: TGTGCCAGCAGCTCTGGACTAGCGGGGGCATACTTC
V: TRBV6-6; size: once; D: TRBD2; J: TRBJ2-7; CDR3: CASSYGRAGKYEQYF; DNA: TGTGCCAGCAGTTATGGGAGAGCGGGGAAATACGAGCAGTACTTC
V: TRBV9; size: NA; D: NA; J: TRBJ2-3; CDR3: CASSESGQHITDTQYF; DNA: TGTGCCAGCAGCGAATCGGGACAACATATCACAGATACGCAGTATTTT
V: TRBV18; size: NA; D: TRBD2; J: TRBJ2-7; CDR3: CASSPRMTSGPYEQYF; DNA: TGTGCCAGCTCACCGAGGATGACTAGCGGGCCCTACGAGCAGTACTTC
V: TRBV11-2; size: NA; D: TRBD1; J: TRBJ2-7; CDR3: CASSYGTGGEQYF; DNA: TGTGCCAGCAGCTACGGGACAGGGGGCGAGCAGTACTTC
V: TRBV11-2; size: NA; D: TRBD2; J: TRBJ2-5; CDR3: CASSLAPAGGLETQYF; DNA: TGTGCCAGCAGCTTAGCCCCAGCGGGAGGGCTAGAGACCCAGTACTTC
V: TRBV15; size: NA; D: TRBD2; J: TRBJ2-7; CDR3: CATSRGVGGSEQYF; DNA: TGTGCCACCAGCAGAGGCGTCGGGGGGTCCGAGCAGTACTTC
V: TRBV5-1; size: NA; D: TRBD2; J: TRBJ2-7; CDR3: CASSLISGREGYEQYF; DNA: TGCGCCAGCAGCTTGATTAGTGGGCGGGAGGGTTACGAGCAGTACTTC
V: TRBV7-2; size: once; D: NA; J: TRBJ2-1; CDR3: CASSLVWQGRNEQFF; DNA: TGTGCCAGCAGCTTAGTTTGGCAGGGGCGGAATGAGCAGTTCTTC
V: TRBV6-5; size: NA; D: NA; J: TRBJ2-7; CDR3: CASSVNPKSYEQYF; DNA: TGTGCCAGCAGTGTAAATCCTAAGAGCTACGAGCAGTACTTC
V: TRBV20-1; size: NA; D: NA; J: TRBJ2-3; CDR3: CSVRGDTQYF; DNA: TGCAGTGTCCGGGGGGATACGCAGTATTTT
V: TRBV9; size: NA; D: TRBD2; J: TRBJ2-3; CDR3: CASSVLAADTQYF; DNA: TGTGCCAGCAGCGTTCTAGCGGCAGATACGCAGTATTTT
V: TRBV27; size: NA; D: NA; J: TRBJ2-7; CDR3: CASSLSRVYYEQYF; DNA: TGTGCCAGCAGTTTATCACGGGTTTACTACGAGCAGTACTTC
V: TRBV7-3; size: NA; D: NA; J: TRBJ2-1; CDR3: CASSLGEADNEQFF; DNA: TGTGCCAGCAGCTTAGGGGAGGCAGACAATGAGCAGTTCTTC
V: TRBV5-1; size: NA; D: TRBD1; J: TRBJ1-2; CDR3: CASSLGTGSRDGYTF; DNA: TGCGCCAGCAGCCTCGGGACAGGGAGTAGGGATGGCTACACCTTC
V: TRBV7-2; size: NA; D: TRBD2; J: TRBJ2-7; CDR3: CASSPPGHGTSGRAYEQYF; DNA: TGTGCCAGCAGCCCTCCGGGACATGGGACTAGCGGGAGGGCCTACGAGCAGTACTTC
V: TRBV28; size: once; D: TRBD2; J: TRBJ2-5; CDR3: CASGTKGETQYF; DNA: TGTGCCAGCGGGACTAAGGGGGAGACCCAGTACTTC
V: TRBV28; size: once; D: NA; J: TRBJ1-2; CDR3: CASLKAGGGYGYTF; DNA: TGTGCCAGCCTAAAGGCGGGAGGCGGCTATGGCTACACCTTC
V: TRBV4-1; size: many; D: NA; J: TRBJ2-3; CDR3: CASSQDRGGPSTDTQYF; DNA: TGCGCCAGCAGCCAAGATAGGGGGGGGCCTAGCACAGATACGCAGTATTTT